Presented here are 25 T cell receptor beta chains from one specimen sequenced in a study of T cell responses to AZD1222 COVID-19 vaccine. The data were produced by immunoSEQ multiplex PCR, yet TCRdb's version contains in-frame clones alone and is incomplete. The table records roughly 120,000 clones, around nine tenths of them present only once. The source material was peripheral blood, sampled on day 0 of AZD1222 vaccination. Receptors were obtained from an adult in good health.

The chain combines TRBV28 with TRBJ2-3; D is tentatively TRBD1 or TRBD2 (5 bases each). CDR3 length: 15 residues. Germline V gene sequence: CDR1 MDHEN, CDR2 SYDVKM. Trimming shortened V by 3 bases and J by 1 base, and 11 bases separated the two germline ends. The chain's CDR3 is CASSFIQGGTDTQYF. Here the CDR3 DNA reads TGTGCCAGCAGTTTCATCCAGGGAGGCACAGATACGCAGTATTTT.

The genes are TRBV4-2 and TRBJ2-5; perhaps TRBD1 as D (6 bases). Germline lookup yields CDR1 LGHNA and CDR2 YNFKEQ. Between the trimmed V and J ends, which lost 0 bases and 4 bases, there was a span of 21 bases. The CDR3 runs to 18 residues. This chain's CDR3 is CASSQDPQGLARLETQYF. CDR3 coding DNA: TGTGCCAGCAGCCAAGATCCCCAGGGGCTAGCCCGACTAGAGACCCAGTACTTC.

This clone was seen only once. This chain links TRBV5-1 with TRBJ1-1; D might be TRBD1 (5 bases). Germline values: CDR1 SGHRS, CDR2 YFSETQ. This CDR3 contains 14 residues. Trimming stripped 4 bases from V and 3 bases from J, with 13 bases between. For the CDR3, the DNA is TGCGCCAGCAGCCCCGGATGGGGGGACACTGAAGCTTTCTTT. Its translation is CASSPGWGDTEAFF.

The V call is TRBV29-1, the J call TRBJ1-2; 7 nucleotides match TRBD1. Germline V lookup: CDR1 SQVTM, CDR2 ANQGSEA. V trimming: 3 bases; J trimming: 0 bases; junction bases outside the gene matches: 10. This CDR3 contains 16 residues. CDR3 sequence reads: CSVDRDSRAANYGYTF. The DNA of the CDR3 is TGCAGCGTTGATCGGGACAGCAGGGCGGCTAACTATGGCTACACCTTC.

This chain connects TRBV6-5 to TRBJ1-5, with D hard to call. This CDR3 is 15 amino acids long. Between the trimmed V and J ends, which lost 6 bases and 4 bases, there was a span of 16 bases. CDR1 is MNHEY, CDR2 SVGAGI, per germline. The CDR3 is CASSRKGEGNQPQHF. The CDR3, as DNA: TGTGCCAGCAGCCGAAAGGGTGAAGGAAATCAGCCCCAGCATTTT.

The V and J genes are TRBV12-5 and TRBJ2-3; a possible D gene is TRBD2 (5 bases). The CDR3 is 15 amino acids. Germline CDR1 and CDR2: LGHNT and FRNRAP. V was clipped by 5 bases and J by 0 bases, with 12 bases between them. CDR3 amino acids: CASGPKAVSTDTQYF. The CDR3 bases are TGTGCTAGTGGTCCCAAAGCGGTTAGCACAGATACGCAGTATTTT. The full variable domain, its missing parts supplied by reference TRBV12-5 and TRBJ2-3, is DARVTQTPRHKVTEMGQEVTMRCQPILGHNTVFWYRQTMMQGLELLAYFRNRAPLDDSGMPKDRFSAEMPDATLATLKIQPSEPRDSAVYFCASGPKAVSTDTQYFGPGTRLTVL.

The sample holds a few counts of this clone. Other DNA sequences in the same sample also yield this CDR3. The rearrangement links TRBV2 to TRBJ2-7; no definite D call. V gave up 4 bases and J gave up 4 bases, with 20 bases separating them. The CDR3 totals 16 residues. Germline-derived CDR1 and CDR2 are SNHLY and FYNNEI. The CDR3 reads CASSAFISPSKYEQYF. CDR3 DNA: TGTGCCAGCAGTGCTTTCATCTCCCCTTCCAAATACGAGCAGTACTTC. Together with reference TRBV2 and TRBJ2-7, the CDR3 gives the full variable domain: EPEVTQTPSHQVTQMGQEVILRCVPISNHLYFYWYRQILGQKVEFLVSFYNNEISEKSEIFDDQFSVERPDGSNFTLKIRSTKLEDSAMYFCASSAFISPSKYEQYFGPGTRLTVT.

The chain carries TRBV3-1 (or the pseudogene TRBV3-2) and TRBJ2-7, with a tentative D call TRBD1 (6 bases). V was shortened by 1 base and J by 5 bases, with 21 bases between the two germline ends. Germline V gene sequence: CDR1 LGHDT, CDR2 YNNKEL (reference sequence). This CDR3 is built from 17 residues. CDR3 nucleotides: TGTGCCAGCAGCCAAGGCACGTCCCCGGGCAGGGGAAACGAGCAGTACTTC. Its translation is CASSQGTSPGRGNEQYF.

The chain links TRBV6-6 to TRBJ2-1; D remains unclear. Trimming took off 0 bases at V and 3 bases at J, with 9 bases between the two ends. Germline CDR1 and CDR2: MNHNY and SVGAGI (reference sequence). There are 15 residues in the CDR3. The CDR3 nucleotides read TGTGCCAGCAGTTACTCGGCCTCAATCTACAATGAGCAGTTCTTC. It codes for CASSYSASIYNEQFF.

The chain combines TRBV5-1 with TRBJ2-3; tentative D call: TRBD1 (5 bases). The CDR3 contains 15 residues. Trimming took off 3 bases at V and 1 base at J, with 12 bases between the two ends. Germline CDR1 and CDR2: SGHRS and YFSETQ. The chain's CDR3 is CASSYLDSRTDTQYF. DNA for the CDR3: TGCGCCAGCAGCTACTTAGACAGTCGCACAGATACGCAGTATTTT.

The chain joins TRBV5-5 to TRBJ1-2, with D hard to call. This CDR3 contains 14 residues. The germline CDR1 and CDR2 sequences are SGHKS and YYEKEE (reference sequence). Trimming cost V 4 bases and J 6 bases, with 16 bases left between them. The CDR3 here is CASSTGVPGNGYTF. For the CDR3, the DNA is TGTGCCAGCAGCACTGGGGTCCCTGGGAATGGCTACACCTTC.

The chain couples TRBV5-4 to TRBJ1-2; TRBD1 might be the D (5 bases). CDR1 and CDR2 (germline): SGHNT, YYREEE (reference sequence). V was trimmed by 4 bases and J by 3 bases, leaving 16 bases between them. The CDR3 is made up of 15 amino acids. The CDR3 reads CASSQAGRRDYGYTF. The CDR3 bases are TGTGCCAGCAGCCAGGCGGGACGGAGGGACTATGGCTACACCTTC.

The J gene is TRBJ2-5, the V gene TRBV10-3, with 12 bases lining up with TRBD1. Trimming cost V 8 bases and J 5 bases; bases outside gene matches: 6. The CDR3 spans 14 residues. Germline V gene data show CDR1 as ENHRY and CDR2 as SYGVKD. Here the CDR3 DNA reads TGTGCCATCGGGGGGACAGGGGGCATGGAGACCCAGTACTTC. It translates to CAIGGTGGMETQYF.

This clone has a single count. The chain is built from TRBV5-3 and TRBJ2-7, with D uncertain. TRBV5-3 is identified as an open reading frame with a role that is uncertain. Trimming left V 3 bases short and J 2 bases short, with 9 bases between. The CDR3 length is 13 residues. As DNA, the CDR3 is TGTGCCAGAAGCTGGAACAAACCCTACGAGCAGTACTTC. It specifies CARSWNKPYEQYF.

The sample holds one count of this clone. The chain combines TRBV6-5 with TRBJ2-7; 8 bases fit TRBD2. The length of the CDR3 is 14 residues. Germline assignment: CDR1 MNHEY and CDR2 SVGAGI. V shed 6 bases, J shed 2 bases, and the junction held 6 bases outside the gene matches. The CDR3: CASRTRGGTYEQYF. The CDR3 bases are TGTGCCAGCAGGACCCGGGGGGGGACCTACGAGCAGTACTTC.

The CDR3 spells CAWTSGTGGRGYTF. CDR3 DNA sequence: TGTGCCTGGACCTCCGGGACAGGGGGCAGGGGCTACACCTTC. The V call is TRBV30, the J call TRBJ1-2, with 12 bases fitting TRBD1. From germline, CDR1 is GTSNPN and CDR2 SVGIG (reference sequence). CDR3 size: 14 residues. With V trimmed by 4 bases and J by 8 bases, 8 bases remained unmatched. Using reference TRBV30 and TRBJ1-2 for the parts outside the CDR3, the full variable domain is SQTIHQWPATLVQPVGSPLSLECTVEGTSNPNLYWYRQAAGRGLQLLFYSVGIGQISSEVPQNLSASRPQDRQFILSSKKLLLSDSGFYLCAWTSGTGGRGYTFGSGTRLTVV.

The rearrangement links TRBV10-3 to TRBJ1-5; D call uncertain. Germline V gene data show CDR1 as ENHRY and CDR2 as SYGVKD. V shed 2 bases and J shed 8 bases, with 13 bases lying between them. There are 14 residues in the CDR3. The CDR3 spells CAISEAETRKPQHF. The CDR3 DNA follows: TGTGCCATCAGTGAGGCAGAGACAAGGAAGCCCCAGCATTTT.

The V call is TRBV13, the J call TRBJ2-1, with D possibly being TRBD2 (6 bases). The CDR3 is 16 residues long. Looked up from germline, CDR1 is PRHDT and CDR2 is FYEKMQ (reference sequence). The ends were cut back, 5 bases at V and 6 bases at J, with 20 bases in the middle. The CDR3 DNA sequence: TGTGCCAGCAGCCCGCGGGGCTCGGGAGCGAGCAATGAGCAGTTCTTC. Protein product: CASSPRGSGASNEQFF.

This chain connects TRBV9 to TRBJ1-4, with D perhaps matching TRBD1 (5 bases). The CDR3 totals 15 residues. Looked up from germline, CDR1 is SGDLS and CDR2 is YYNGEE. V was clipped by 2 bases and J by 0 bases, with 8 bases between them. The CDR3 DNA is TGTGCCAGCAGCGTGCAGGGTACAACTAATGAAAAACTGTTTTTT. Its protein product is CASSVQGTTNEKLFF.

CDR3 DNA: TGTGCCAGCAGCTTAGGGACAGGGGGAAATGAGCAGTTCTTC. It encodes CASSLGTGGNEQFF. This chain uses TRBV11-2 with TRBJ2-1, with 10 bases lining up with TRBD1. V lost 1 base to trimming and J lost 7 bases; unmatched junction nucleotides: 1. The CDR3 consists of 14 residues. CDR1 and CDR2 (germline): SGHAT, FQNNGV. Full variable domain (remainder filled in from reference TRBV11-2 and TRBJ2-1): EAGVAQSPRYKIIEKRQSVAFWCNPISGHATLYWYQQILGQGPKLLIQFQNNGVVDDSQLPKDRFSAERLKGVDSTLKIQPAKLEDSAVYLCASSLGTGGNEQFFGPGTRLTVL.

The chain carries TRBV7-9 and TRBJ2-5; 8 bases line up with TRBD1. Germline assignment: CDR1 SEHNR and CDR2 FQNEAQ (reference sequence). The CDR3 extends over 13 amino acids. V lost 1 base to trimming and J lost 5 bases; unmatched junction nucleotides: 0. The CDR3: CASSLDRGETQYF. The CDR3 DNA reads as TGTGCCAGCAGCTTAGACAGGGGGGAGACCCAGTACTTC. The variable domain in full, completed from reference TRBV7-9 and TRBJ2-5, reads DTGVSQNPRHKITKRGQNVTFRCDPISEHNRLYWYRQTLGQGPEFLTYFQNEAQLEKSRLLSDRFSAERPKGSFSTLEIQRTEQGDSAMYLCASSLDRGETQYFGPGTRLLVL.

The chain is built from TRBV18 and TRBJ1-2; 7 nucleotides match TRBD1. The CDR3 consists of 13 residues. V lost 5 bases to trimming and J lost 4 bases; unmatched junction nucleotides: 4. Germline CDR1 KGHSH, CDR2 LQKENI. This CDR3 is CASSTGVAYGYTF. The CDR3 DNA is TGTGCCAGCTCAACAGGGGTGGCCTATGGCTACACCTTC.

V is TRBV5-1 and J is TRBJ1-1; tentatively, D is TRBD1 (5 bases). V was trimmed by 7 bases and J by 4 bases, leaving 11 bases between them. CDR3 length equals 12 residues. The V gene's germline CDR1 is SGHRS and CDR2 YFSETQ. This chain's CDR3 is CASRDSTTEAFF. The DNA for the CDR3 is TGCGCCAGCCGCGACAGTACCACTGAAGCTTTCTTT.

The J gene is TRBJ2-3, the V gene TRBV10-3; 9 bases are shared with TRBD1. The CDR3 is made up of 17 amino acids. Germline V gene lookup returns CDR1 ENHRY and CDR2 SYGVKD. Trimming took 4 bases from V and 5 from J; bases not matched to a gene: 13. CDR3 coding DNA: TGTGCCATCAGTGGGGACAGGGAGACCGTAAAGGGAGATACGCAGTATTTT. The encoded protein is CAISGDRETVKGDTQYF.

This clone was seen at least ten times. One end of the junction does not line up with germline, which may come from a read error. The gene calls are TRBV2 and TRBJ2-2, with 7 positions matching TRBD2. CDR3 length equals 12 residues. Per germline, CDR1 SNHLY and CDR2 FYNNEI. The CDR3 spells CASSGPGGGLFF. For the CDR3, the DNA is TGTGCCAGCAGTGGGCCCGGCGGGGGGCTGTTTTTT.